A selection of T cell receptor beta chains follows, all from one sample in a study of cytomegalovirus exposure and HLA in healthy donors. Sequenced by immunoSEQ multiplex PCR; TCRdb stores in-frame clones only, minus some. The sample lists 150,000 to 200,000 clones, roughly 80% occurring once. Sequencing used PBMCs. These TCRs come from a man under 40 in good health and CMV-seropositive. CDR3s leave out the opening cysteine and the closing phenylalanine or tryptophan. Some rows mark clone size as missing; the rest say once, few, many or name a class of expanded clone.

cdr3_aa: ASSDRDYGYT
v_call: TRBV25-1
clone_size: NA

cdr3_aa: ASSQSGQGLLLAEAF
v_call: TRBV18
clone_size: NA

cdr3_aa: ASSLAGGHEQF
v_call: TRBV7-2
clone_size: NA

cdr3_aa: TSSQAQVPPYEQY
v_call: TRBV1
clone_size: few

cdr3_aa: SAGDRAGYEQY
v_call: TRBV29-1
clone_size: NA

cdr3_aa: ASSWSDGD
v_call: TRBV6-5
clone_size: once

cdr3_aa: ASSFPRTGGINEKLF
v_call: TRBV28
clone_size: NA

cdr3_aa: ASSLGLAGGLEQY
v_call: TRBV11-2
clone_size: few

cdr3_aa: ASSLGGGPQETQY
v_call: TRBV11-3
clone_size: once

cdr3_aa: ASSSGLYNEQF
v_call: TRBV7-2
clone_size: NA

cdr3_aa: ASSFRQGAPGANVLT
v_call: TRBV5-4
clone_size: NA

cdr3_aa: ASSHGQGYEQY
v_call: TRBV11-2
clone_size: few

cdr3_aa: ASSSVRGINSPLH
v_call: TRBV11-2
clone_size: NA

cdr3_aa: ASLRGGSGDYNEQF
v_call: TRBV19
clone_size: NA

cdr3_aa: ASSHRGTGERYEQY
v_call: TRBV4-1
clone_size: NA

cdr3_aa: ASSFDRQGETQY
v_call: TRBV28
clone_size: NA

cdr3_aa: ASSTTGGTNEKLF
v_call: TRBV5-1
clone_size: few

cdr3_aa: ASSSDRTNTEAF
v_call: TRBV6-1
clone_size: NA

cdr3_aa: ASSETDSSNQPQH
v_call: TRBV6-1
clone_size: NA

cdr3_aa: ASIKEGTGNTIY
v_call: TRBV6-6
clone_size: few

cdr3_aa: ASSLWGTGGSNQPQH
v_call: TRBV28
clone_size: NA

cdr3_aa: SARLGREAF
v_call: TRBV20-1
clone_size: once

cdr3_aa: ASSLAGQASYEQY
v_call: TRBV5-5
clone_size: NA

cdr3_aa: ASSRDSNQPQH
v_call: TRBV5-1
clone_size: NA

cdr3_aa: ASSSGGVSGANVLT
v_call: TRBV5-6
clone_size: NA

cdr3_aa: ASSESREDYGYT
v_call: TRBV25-1
clone_size: NA

cdr3_aa: ASSPSSLPGQGNYGYT
v_call: TRBV18
clone_size: NA

cdr3_aa: ASTAGLAGGNDNEQF
v_call: TRBV7-2
clone_size: NA

cdr3_aa: ASSFGTSQETQY
v_call: TRBV5-1
clone_size: NA

cdr3_aa: ASSFGGGPNTGELF
v_call: TRBV5-1
clone_size: NA

cdr3_aa: ASSFGAGNTEAF
v_call: TRBV5-1
clone_size: once

cdr3_aa: AWSTGSSYEQY
v_call: TRBV30
clone_size: NA

cdr3_aa: ASSLGQGLAEKLF
v_call: TRBV7-9
clone_size: NA

cdr3_aa: ASSLDRGSPETQY
v_call: TRBV5-1
clone_size: once

cdr3_aa: ASSLVGDSGETQY
v_call: TRBV7-2
clone_size: NA

cdr3_aa: ASSEGQGGTQY
v_call: TRBV2
clone_size: NA

cdr3_aa: ASSLPTGGATGELF
v_call: TRBV5-6
clone_size: NA

cdr3_aa: ASSVSGGSGTDTQY
v_call: TRBV7-9
clone_size: NA

cdr3_aa: ASSWGGSTDTQY
v_call: TRBV27
clone_size: NA

cdr3_aa: ASQGGDEEKLF
v_call: TRBV28
clone_size: NA

cdr3_aa: ATSRDWTSLLRRENSETQY
v_call: TRBV15
clone_size: NA

cdr3_aa: AWRDRGYEQY
v_call: TRBV30
clone_size: NA

cdr3_aa: ASSAFMNTGELF
v_call: TRBV7-6
clone_size: NA

cdr3_aa: ASSALAGTQETQY
v_call: TRBV5-1
clone_size: NA

cdr3_aa: ASSLAFVPNSPLH
v_call: TRBV7-6
clone_size: once

cdr3_aa: ASSAATYEQY
v_call: TRBV28
clone_size: few

cdr3_aa: ASSATGVNTEAF
v_call: TRBV6-5
clone_size: once

cdr3_aa: ASTHAGGSGANVLT
v_call: TRBV6-6
clone_size: NA

cdr3_aa: ASSGQGVYEQY
v_call: TRBV6-1
clone_size: NA

cdr3_aa: ASSLRGFQPQH
v_call: TRBV28
clone_size: NA

cdr3_aa: ASSVDRGGTEAF
v_call: TRBV2
clone_size: NA

cdr3_aa: ASSVGRDQPQH
v_call: TRBV5-6
clone_size: few

cdr3_aa: ASSSTTGAYGYT
v_call: TRBV7-2
clone_size: few

cdr3_aa: ASSLVHRFRNTEAF
v_call: TRBV5-1
clone_size: NA